This T cell receptor (beta chain) was profiled in a study of blood T cell repertoires in COVID-19. Original handling: Amplification of reference gene primers provided the estimated nucleated cell counts. Method: immunoSEQ multiplex PCR; TCRdb's copy keeps in-frame clones and lacks some. Clone size and the V and J calls come from that table; the DNA yielded D and trimming. Of tens of thousands of clones detected, just under 80% appear once; the ten largest clones hold 6.3%. It was during active infection that Seattle patients were enrolled and then longitudinally followed. The CDR3 contains 12 residues. Germline V gives CDR1 LNHDA, CDR2 SQIVND (reference sequence). V dropped 3 bases and J dropped 2 bases, with 4 bases sitting between them.

This sequence joins TRBV19 and TRBJ1-2; no definite D call. The sequencing sample was made of peripheral blood. The receptor was isolated from a man between 70 and 80 years old with COVID-19, enrolled during active disease. CDR3 loop: CASSIRNYGYTF. The CDR3 nucleotides are TGTGCCAGTAGTATCCGGAACTATGGCTACACCTTC.